This TCR beta chain was sequenced for a study of naive and memory T cell subsets. Overall study results and limits: Between naive and memory subsets, TCR abundance power law exponents differed. Possibly reflecting memory cells re-expressing CD45RA, a few larger clonotypes occurred in naive repertoires, especially CD8.

This clonotype was counted many times. Its target is unknown. CMV status came from CD4+ IFNgamma after overnight CMV lysate stimulation. CD4 T cells were positively selected, then CD8 T cells from the CD4-negative fraction. Both TRBC1 and TRBC2 were covered by a beta constant-region primer of two equimolar oligonucleotides. Four rounds of PCR amplified the ligated cDNA using nested alpha and beta constant-region primers plus SP2. Using its own MiXCR run on the UMI-ligation and nested PCR reads, TCRdb lists one record per CDR3 protein. The sample gives 130,000 to 150,000 distinct CDR3 sequences, over 20% of which show up once; roughly 0.1% is in the top ten. V lost 3 bases, J lost 0 bases, and 15 bases lay in between. The CDR3 length is 17 residues. Germline CDR1 and CDR2: ENHRY and SYGVKD.

This chain links TRBV10-3 with TRBJ2-1; a possible D gene is TRBD2 (6 bases). Sequenced input: naive CD4+ T cells from blood. The receptor's source is a human donor in good health. CDR3 nucleotide sequence: TGTGCCATCAGTGATTCTGGACTAATAAGCTCCTACAATGAGCAGTTCTTC. This translates into CAISDSGLISSYNEQFF.